Below, 15 T cell receptor beta chains from the same sample are listed, as sequenced in a study of CD8 T cells in ankylosing spondylitis. Each CDR3 protein is one row after TCRdb ran MiXCR on the 5' RACE reads. The sample includes 300,000 to 400,000 distinct CDR3 sequences, roughly 10% of them seen just once. Sequences were obtained from blood, either unsorted or a sorted T cell fraction (not recorded which). The origin of the receptors is a female donor with ankylosing spondylitis or in good health (not recorded which).

This clonotype was seen a few times. The chain uses TRBV3-1 and TRBJ1-1; D gene uncertain. The germline gives CDR1 LGHDT, CDR2 YNNKEL (reference sequence). Trimming shortened V by 4 bases and J by 8 bases, and 8 bases separated the two germline ends. The length of the CDR3 is 11 residues. The CDR3 region is CASSRPGEAFF. The CDR3 region has the DNA TGTGCCAGCAGCCGACCTGGGGAAGCTTTCTTT.

This clonotype was recorded at least ten times. The V and J genes are TRBV12-3 or TRBV12-4 and TRBJ1-1; 8 nucleotides match TRBD1. V trimming: 4 bases; J trimming: 3 bases; junction bases outside the gene matches: 4. The CDR3 is 14 amino acids. The CDR3, as DNA: TGTGCCAGCAGTTCGACAGGGGCCTACACTGAAGCTTTCTTT. This encodes CASSSTGAYTEAFF.

The chain couples TRBV12-3 or TRBV12-4 to TRBJ1-6; D is unresolved. V was pared by 7 bases and J by 8 bases, with 12 bases between. The CDR3 has 13 amino acids. The CDR3 region is CASTKDVDSPLHF. The CDR3 coding sequence is TGTGCCAGCACGAAGGACGTGGATTCACCCCTCCACTTT.

This clonotype was picked up many times. This chain connects TRBV20-1 to TRBJ1-1, with TRBD1 as a possible D gene (5 bases). The CDR3 has 13 residues. Germline loops: CDR1 DFQATT, CDR2 SNEGSKA (reference sequence). Trimming removed 0 bases at V and 4 bases at J, with 9 bases between. CDR3 amino acids: CSARDGRGTEAFF. DNA of the CDR3: TGCAGTGCTAGAGATGGGAGGGGCACTGAAGCTTTCTTT.

This clonotype came up a few times. This sequence joins TRBV20-1 and TRBJ2-5, with 12 bases lining up with TRBD2. Looked up from germline, CDR1 is DFQATT and CDR2 is SNEGSKA (reference sequence). Trimming removed 3 bases from V and 5 bases from J; junction bases left unmatched: 10. This CDR3 has 16 residues. CDR3 sequence (DNA): TGCAGTGCTAGGGATCAGACTAGCGGGAGTTACGAGACCCAGTACTTC. It codes for CSARDQTSGSYETQYF.

This chain uses TRBV5-5 with TRBJ2-5; no clear D. Germline V lookup: CDR1 SGHKS, CDR2 YYEKEE (reference sequence). This CDR3 spans 14 amino acids. V lost 4 bases and J 5 bases, leaving 15 bases between the germline ends. CDR3 sequence (DNA): TGTGCCAGCAGCCCCCTGATGACGTCCGAGACCCAGTACTTC. Amino acid sequence: CASSPLMTSETQYF.

This clonotype has a count of ten or more. The chain is built from TRBV6-2 or TRBV6-3 and TRBJ1-2, with D uncertain. Per germline, CDR1 MNHEY and CDR2 SVGEGT. Trimming took 2 bases from V and 0 from J, leaving 7 bases between them. The CDR3 extends over 14 amino acids. Written as DNA, the CDR3 is TGTGCCAGCAGTTACAGTCGGTCTAACTATGGCTACACCTTC. Translation gives CASSYSRSNYGYTF.

Of note for this clonotype: A junction end diverges from the germline sequence, so it may reflect a read error. This chain joins TRBV20-1 and TRBJ2-4; tentatively, D is TRBD1 or TRBD2 (5 bases each). Germline values: CDR1 DFQATT, CDR2 SNEGSKA (reference sequence). This CDR3 region has 16 residues. CDR3 DNA: TGCTGTGCTAGCCTACCCCAGGGTAGGAGCAAAAACATTCAGTACTTC. Translation: CCASLPQGRSKNIQYF.

The genes are TRBV20-1 and TRBJ2-1; D remains unclear. The CDR3 is made up of 13 amino acids. Germline CDR1 and CDR2: DFQATT and SNEGSKA (reference sequence). V was shortened by 5 bases and J by 6 bases, with 14 bases between the two germline ends. This CDR3 is CSASVYNGNEQFF. The CDR3, as DNA: TGCAGTGCTTCGGTTTATAACGGCAATGAGCAGTTCTTC.

This clonotype occurred a few times. The chain combines TRBV20-1 with TRBJ1-6, with 8 bases matching TRBD1. V was clipped by 6 bases and J by 5 bases; unmatched bases: 9. The CDR3 is 15 residues long. Germline CDR1 is DFQATT and CDR2 is SNEGSKA (reference sequence). The CDR3 sequence is CSAPIQGADNSPLHF. In DNA, the CDR3 is TGCAGTGCACCGATCCAGGGGGCTGATAATTCACCCCTCCACTTT.

This clonotype occurred many times. The genes are TRBV20-1 and TRBJ1-1; D gene unclear. Trimming removed 2 bases from V and 1 base from J, with 11 bases in between. The CDR3 is made up of 14 amino acids. Germline V lookup: CDR1 DFQATT, CDR2 SNEGSKA (reference sequence). The CDR3 is CSARPGGGNTEAFF. CDR3 bases: TGCAGTGCTAGACCGGGAGGTGGGAACACTGAAGCTTTCTTT.

At least ten counts were recorded for this clonotype. The rearrangement links TRBV20-1 to TRBJ2-3; no clear D gene. The germline V and J ends were trimmed by 3 bases and 2 bases, with 15 bases remaining between them. Germline V lookup: CDR1 DFQATT, CDR2 SNEGSKA (reference sequence). The CDR3 sequence is 15 residues long. This CDR3 is CSASWAEWVTDTQYF. In DNA, the CDR3 is TGCAGTGCTAGTTGGGCGGAGTGGGTCACAGATACGCAGTATTTT.

This clonotype has at least ten counts. This chain connects TRBV5-1 to TRBJ1-1; D is unresolved. Trimming pared 4 bases from V and 5 bases from J, leaving 9 bases between. The length of the CDR3 is 12 residues. Germline V lookup: CDR1 SGHRS, CDR2 YFSETQ. CDR3 in amino acids: CASSPGLTEAFF. In DNA form, the CDR3 reads TGCGCCAGCAGCCCCGGACTGACTGAAGCTTTCTTT.

This clonotype occurred a few times. This chain links TRBV7-9 with TRBJ1-2; TRBD1 is a possible D gene (6 bases). Germline CDR1 is SEHNR and CDR2 is FQNEAQ (reference sequence). V was cut by 5 bases and J by 7 bases, with 11 bases left in between. CDR3 length equals 12 residues. CDR3 nucleotides: TGTGCCAGCAGCAAAAACAGGGTTGGCTACACCTTC. It yields the protein CASSKNRVGYTF.

This clonotype has only a few counts. A read error may explain this, as a much larger clone is one base away. The gene calls are TRBV20-1 and TRBJ1-2; D unclear. The germline V gene encodes CDR1 DFQATT and CDR2 SNEGSKA (reference sequence). The CDR3 is 12 residues long. The CDR3 region is CSAPSQFYGYPF. The CDR3, as DNA: TGCAGTGCTCCGTCCCAGTTCTATGGCTACCCCTTC.